The T cell receptor (beta chain) described here comes from a study of radiation and T cells in renal cell carcinoma. Some clones are missing from TCRdb's copy, which holds only in-frame ones; the method was immunoSEQ multiplex PCR. The sample consists of about 140,000 clones, less than 90% of them appearing once. Germline V gene lookup returns CDR1 MNHNS and CDR2 SASEGT. CDR3 length equals 13 residues. The V and J ends lost 4 bases and 10 bases respectively, with 13 bases between them. Noted time point: baseline pretreatment blood. The treatment denotes: 15 Gy SBRT to primary tumor, nephrectomy 4 weeks later. Clear cell pathology was present in this patient's renal cell carcinoma.

The rearrangement links TRBV6-1 to TRBJ2-2; D may be TRBD2 (5 bases). The sequences come from blood, collected from a patient whose treatment included radiotherapy and nephrectomy. The source of this sequence is a woman in her 50s with renal cell carcinoma. This CDR3 is CASSGEWSAELFF. The CDR3 nucleotides read TGTGCCAGCAGTGGGGAGTGGAGTGCGGAGCTGTTTTTT.